A selection of T cell receptor beta chains follows, all from one sample in a study of regulatory T cells in long-lasting Graves disease. Each CDR3 protein gets one entry after TCRdb re-called the multiplex PCR reads with MiXCR. The sample lists some 230,000 distinct CDR3 sequences; approximately 20% were seen once. The sample in question was peripheral blood mononuclear cells (PBMCs), obtained at new diagnosis, from a patient treated with antithyroid drugs. Receptors were obtained from a female donor with Graves disease. CDR3s include the opening cysteine and the closing phenylalanine or tryptophan. A D gene is named only where the DNA matches it firmly. Clone size is not always given. Where it is, it says once, few, many or a class for expanded clones.

d_gene	j_gene	v_gene	abundance	CDR3nt	CDR3aa
NA	TRBJ2-3	TRBV30	many	TGTGCCTGGAGTGTAACGGCAGATACGCAGTATTTT	CAWSVTADTQYF
TRBD1	TRBJ1-2	TRBV29-1	many	TGCAGCGTTCCCGGGACAGGACAAGGCTACACCTTC	CSVPGTGQGYTF
NA	TRBJ1-3	TRBV27	many	TGTGCCAGCAGATCCTCGAGGGTGTCTGGAAACACCATATATTTT	CASRSSRVSGNTIYF
TRBD2	TRBJ2-7	TRBV28	many	TGTGCCAGCAGTTTGTTCATTACTAGCGGACACTCCTACGAGCAGTACTTC	CASSLFITSGHSYEQYF
NA	TRBJ2-1	TRBV10-1	NA	TGCGCCAGCAGTGAGTCCCCTAGGGCGAATGAGCAGTTCTTC	CASSESPRANEQFF
NA	TRBJ2-7	TRBV11-3	many	TGTGCCAGCAGCTACCTTTACGAGCAGTACTTC	CASSYLYEQYF
NA	TRBJ2-5	TRBV7-2	many	TGTGCCAGCAGCTTAATGGAGACCCAGTACTTC	CASSLMETQYF
NA	TRBJ2-5	TRBV4-1	many	TGCGCCAGCAGCCCATACCAGAGGAGTCAAGAGACCCAGTACTTC	CASSPYQRSQETQYF
NA	TRBJ1-1	TRBV20-1	many	TGCAGTGCTAGAGATCTAGCCAGGGGGAACACTGAAGCTTTCTTT	CSARDLARGNTEAFF
NA	TRBJ1-2	TRBV27	many	TGTGCCAGCAAAGGGACATTGAGTAACTATGGCTACACCTTC	CASKGTLSNYGYTF
NA	TRBJ1-2	TRBV29-1	many	TGCAGCGTTGGGTCGCCCCCTTTTTTGGCTAACTATGGCTACACCTTC	CSVGSPPFLANYGYTF
TRBD1	TRBJ1-2	TRBV30	many	TGTGCCTGGACCAAGGACAGGGGGTTAGGCTACACCTTC	CAWTKDRGLGYTF
TRBD1	TRBJ1-1	TRBV20-1	many	TGCAGTGCTAGAGATCGGGGACAGATGAACACTGAAGCTTTCTTT	CSARDRGQMNTEAFF
TRBD1	TRBJ2-5	TRBV24-1	many	TGTGCCACCAGTGACACAACAGGGGCCGTGCGGGAGACCCAGTACTTC	CATSDTTGAVRETQYF
NA	TRBJ2-4	TRBV18	once	TGTGCCAGCTCTGCGGGACAGAAAAACATTCAGTACTTC	CASSAGQKNIQYF
NA	TRBJ1-1	TRBV7-9	few	TGTGCCAGCAGCTTAGAGTGGGGGGGGGACACTGAAGCTTCCTTT	CASSLEWGGDTEASF